This is a list of T cell receptor beta chains from one sample in a study of T cells in Graves' hyperthyroidism and ophthalmopathy. TCRdb re-called the multiplex PCR reads with MiXCR, one entry per CDR3 protein. The sample includes over 300,000 distinct CDR3 sequences, roughly an eighth seen only once; the top ten take 34%. The sample comprised blood. These receptors were obtained from a woman between 40 and 50 years old with Graves' ophthalmopathy. Each CDR3 is given with its conserved first and last residue. The order of the fields is V gene, J gene, clone size, D gene, CDR3 protein, CDR3 DNA. A D gene is named only where the DNA matches it firmly. A row's size may be missing; if present it is once, few, many or a size class.

TRBV30	TRBJ2-7	once	TRBD2	CAGIKAGVAYEQYF	TGTGCCGGGATTAAGGCGGGAGTGGCCTACGAGCAGTACTTC
TRBV28	TRBJ2-6	.	TRBD1	CASSSFRQGINVLTF	TGTGCCAGCAGTTCATTCAGACAGGGCATCAACGTCCTGACTTTC
TRBV6-1	TRBJ1-1	.	.	CASRFEAAFF	TGTGCCAGCCGATTTGAAGCAGCTTTCTTT
TRBV24-1	TRBJ2-2	many	TRBD1	CATSERRTGLAGELFF	TGTGCCACCAGTGAGCGAAGGACAGGGTTGGCCGGGGAGCTGTTTTTT
TRBV6-1	TRBJ1-2	many	TRBD1	CASTPGQRNNYGYTF	TGTGCCAGCACTCCGGGACAGCGAAATAACTATGGCTACACCTTC
TRBV9	TRBJ1-1	many	.	CASSFQRVGTEAFF	TGTGCCAGCAGCTTTCAGAGGGTTGGCACTGAAGCTTTCTTT
TRBV12-3/TRBV12-4	TRBJ1-5	.	.	CASSLTSGYSKQPQHF	TGTGCCAGCAGTCTCACCAGTGGGTATAGCAAGCAGCCCCAGCATTTT
TRBV16	TRBJ2-7	many	TRBD1	CASSQHPGGTGAYEQYF	TGTGCCAGCAGCCAACACCCGGGGGGGACAGGGGCCTACGAGCAGTACTTC
TRBV20-1	TRBJ2-5	many	.	CSARAAGANQETQYF	TGCAGTGCTAGAGCCGCAGGGGCGAACCAAGAGACCCAGTACTTC
TRBV3-1	TRBJ1-2	many	.	CASSQERQLYGYTF	TGTGCCAGCAGCCAAGAGCGACAGCTCTATGGCTACACCTTC
TRBV7-2	TRBJ2-1	many	.	CASSFSQNNEQFF	TGTGCCAGCAGCTTTAGTCAGAACAATGAGCAGTTCTTC
TRBV3-1	TRBJ1-1	.	.	CASSQVGVANTEAFF	TGTGCCAGCAGCCAAGTGGGGGTAGCCAACACTGAAGCTTTCTTT
TRBV10-3	TRBJ1-1	.	.	CAISEWGSNTEAFF	TGTGCCATCAGTGAGTGGGGGTCGAACACTGAAGCTTTCTTT
TRBV10-3	TRBJ2-2	many	TRBD2	CAIGLDSTGELFF	TGTGCCATCGGACTAGACTCCACCGGGGAGCTGTTTTTT
TRBV20-1	TRBJ2-1	many	TRBD1	CSGLNLGGGRGKIDNEQFF	TGCAGTGGCCTCAATCTAGGGGGCGGACGGGGCAAGATCGACAATGAGCAGTTCTTC
TRBV19	TRBJ2-1	.	.	CASTPRVNRGEQFF	TGTGCCAGTACCCCGCGGGTCAACCGGGGTGAGCAGTTCTTC
TRBV28	TRBJ2-1	many	.	CASSNQGGRAYNEQFF	TGTGCCAGCAGTAATCAAGGGGGGAGGGCTTACAATGAGCAGTTCTTC
TRBV28	TRBJ2-1	once	.	CASSFRQGGIHEQFF	TGTGCCAGCAGTTTTCGTCAGGGGGGCATACATGAGCAGTTCTTC
TRBV11-3	TRBJ2-1	many	TRBD2	CASSLGTSGGYNEQFF	TGTGCCAGCAGCTTGGGGACTAGCGGGGGGTACAATGAGCAGTTCTTC
TRBV20-1	TRBJ1-5	.	TRBD1	CSATEDRGYEPQHF	TGCAGTGCTACAGAGGACAGGGGGTATGAGCCCCAGCATTTT
TRBV28	TRBJ2-2	many	TRBD2	CASSRLAGGTGELFF	TGTGCCAGCAGCAGACTAGCGGGAGGCACCGGGGAGCTGTTTTTT
TRBV28	TRBJ2-7	many	.	CASSLPDRRGYEQYF	TGTGCCAGCAGTTTACCAGACCGACGAGGATACGAGCAGTACTTC